The 4 T cell receptor beta chains below were found in one sample sequenced in a study of blood T cells in healthy people across ages. Through a sample-barcoded 5' primer and a J-beta primer mix, a second PCR was run for about 7 to 12 cycles. TCRdb independently ran MiXCR on the 5' RACE reads; one entry per CDR3 protein. The table records more than 1 million distinct CDR3 sequences, 35% to 50% of them present only once. The sample was blood. Every receptor here comes from a woman aged 55-70 years in good health.

This clonotype was seen a handful of times. CDR3: CASTRDSKNIQYF. CDR3 sequence (DNA): TGTGCCAGCACCAGGGACTCCAAAAACATTCAGTACTTC. The V and J genes are TRBV18 and TRBJ2-4, with D possibly matching TRBD2 (6 bases). The V end was cut by 8 bases, the J end by 2 bases, with 10 bases between. This CDR3 has 13 residues. Looked up from germline, CDR1 is KGHSH and CDR2 is LQKENI.

V is TRBV12-3 or TRBV12-4 and J is TRBJ2-3, with 7 nucleotides matching TRBD2. V lost 6 bases and J lost 10; bases outside the gene matches: 4. CDR3 length equals 11 residues. The CDR3 region has the DNA TGTGCCAGCAGCCGGGACTACGCGCAGTATTTT. It yields the protein CASSRDYAQYF.

This chain connects TRBV7-2 to TRBJ2-1; 9 nucleotides match TRBD2. Germline V lookup: CDR1 SGHTA, CDR2 FQGNSA. The CDR3 has 19 residues. V was pared by 2 bases and J by 6 bases, with 17 bases of the junction left unmatched. CDR3 DNA sequence: TGTGCCAGCAGCTTAACCCCGCCGGGACTAGCTCGGACTGGCAATGAGCAGTTCTTC. Translated, it gives CASSLTPPGLARTGNEQFF.

In this sample, this clonotype turned up a few times. The chain uses TRBV20-1 and TRBJ2-3; TRBD2 matches 7 bases. The CDR3 contains 14 residues. Per the germline V gene, CDR1 is DFQATT and CDR2 is SNEGSKA (reference sequence). Trimming removed 6 bases from V and 5 bases from J; junction bases left unmatched: 11. The CDR3 DNA is TGCAGTGCCACTTGGGGGGGTCGGAGAGATACGCAGTATTTT. Translated: CSATWGGRRDTQYF.